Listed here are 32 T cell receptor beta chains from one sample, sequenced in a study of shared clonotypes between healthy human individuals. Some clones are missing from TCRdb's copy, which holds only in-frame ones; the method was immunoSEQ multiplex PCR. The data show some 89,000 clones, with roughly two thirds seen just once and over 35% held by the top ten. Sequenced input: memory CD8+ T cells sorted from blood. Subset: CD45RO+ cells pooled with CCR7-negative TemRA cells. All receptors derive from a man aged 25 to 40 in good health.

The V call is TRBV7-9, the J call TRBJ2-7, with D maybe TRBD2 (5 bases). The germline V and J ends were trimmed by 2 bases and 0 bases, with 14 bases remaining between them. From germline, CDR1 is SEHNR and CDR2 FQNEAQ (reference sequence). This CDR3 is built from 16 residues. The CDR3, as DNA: TGTGCCAGCAGCTTATACGGACTCTCGAGCTCCTACGAGCAGTACTTC. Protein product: CASSLYGLSSSYEQYF.

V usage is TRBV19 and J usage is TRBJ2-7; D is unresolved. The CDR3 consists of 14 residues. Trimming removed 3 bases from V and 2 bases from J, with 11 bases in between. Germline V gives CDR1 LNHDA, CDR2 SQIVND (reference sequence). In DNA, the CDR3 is TGTGCCAGTAGTATGGGGTCGGAACCCTACGAGCAGTACTTC. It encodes CASSMGSEPYEQYF.

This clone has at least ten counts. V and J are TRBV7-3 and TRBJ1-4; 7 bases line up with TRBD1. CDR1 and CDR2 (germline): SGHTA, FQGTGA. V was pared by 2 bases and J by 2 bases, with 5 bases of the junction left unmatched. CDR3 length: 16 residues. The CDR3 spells CASSLGPGQTNEKLFF. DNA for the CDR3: TGTGCCAGCAGCTTAGGACCGGGACAGACTAATGAAAAACTGTTTTTT.

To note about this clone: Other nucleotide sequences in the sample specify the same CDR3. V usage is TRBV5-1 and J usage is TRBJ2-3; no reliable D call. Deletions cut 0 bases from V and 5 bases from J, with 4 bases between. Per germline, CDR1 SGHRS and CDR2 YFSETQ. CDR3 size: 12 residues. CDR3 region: CASSLALDTQYF. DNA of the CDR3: TGCGCCAGCAGCTTGGCACTAGATACGCAGTATTTT.

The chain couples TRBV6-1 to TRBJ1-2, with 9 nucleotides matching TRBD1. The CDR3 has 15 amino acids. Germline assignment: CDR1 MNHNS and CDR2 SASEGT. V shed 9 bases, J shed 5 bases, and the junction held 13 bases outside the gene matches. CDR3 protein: CASRTGARSEYGYTF. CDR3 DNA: TGTGCCAGTAGGACAGGGGCGAGGTCCGAATATGGCTACACCTTC.

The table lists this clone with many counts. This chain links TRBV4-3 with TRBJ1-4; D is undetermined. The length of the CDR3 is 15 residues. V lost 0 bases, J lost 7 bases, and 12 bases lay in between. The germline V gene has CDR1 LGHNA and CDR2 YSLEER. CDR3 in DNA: TGCGCCAGCAGCCAAGACACGCCCCGGGGTGAAAAACTGTTTTTT. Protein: CASSQDTPRGEKLFF.

CDR3 DNA sequence: TGTGCCAGCAGCTTGGTAGGCAGAAGAAATGAAAAACTGTTTTTT. This gives the protein CASSLVGRRNEKLFF. The chain is built from TRBV5-4 and TRBJ1-4; no firm D call. This CDR3 has 15 residues. Germline loops: CDR1 SGHNT, CDR2 YYREEE (reference sequence). The V end lost 0 bases, the J end lost 5 bases, and 11 bases lay between the germline ends.

The CDR3: CASSSMAETQYF. DNA for the CDR3: TGTGCCAGCAGCTCTATGGCAGAGACCCAGTACTTC. The gene calls are TRBV28 and TRBJ2-5, with unresolved D. The length of the CDR3 is 12 residues. V lost 6 bases to trimming and J lost 4 bases, with 9 bases between them. Germline CDR1 MDHEN, CDR2 SYDVKM.

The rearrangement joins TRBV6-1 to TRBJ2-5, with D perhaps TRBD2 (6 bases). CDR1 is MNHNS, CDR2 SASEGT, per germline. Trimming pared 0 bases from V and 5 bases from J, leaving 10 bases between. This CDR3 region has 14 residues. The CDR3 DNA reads TGTGCCAGCAGTGAAGCGGGGACTTCCGAGACCCAGTACTTC. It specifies CASSEAGTSETQYF.

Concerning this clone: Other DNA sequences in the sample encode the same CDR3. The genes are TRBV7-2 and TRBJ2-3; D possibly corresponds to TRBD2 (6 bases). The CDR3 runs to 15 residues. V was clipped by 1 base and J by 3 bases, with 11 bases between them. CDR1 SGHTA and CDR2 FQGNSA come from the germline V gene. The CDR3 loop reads CASSLDSGGTDTQYF. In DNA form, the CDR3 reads TGTGCCAGCAGCTTAGATTCCGGAGGGACAGATACGCAGTATTTT.

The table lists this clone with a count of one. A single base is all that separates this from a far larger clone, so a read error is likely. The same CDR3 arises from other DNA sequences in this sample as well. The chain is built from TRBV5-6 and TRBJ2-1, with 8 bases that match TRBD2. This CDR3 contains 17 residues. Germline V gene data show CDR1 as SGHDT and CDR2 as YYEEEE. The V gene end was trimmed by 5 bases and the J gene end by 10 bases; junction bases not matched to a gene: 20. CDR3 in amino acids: CASSPLWVAGNIGEQFF. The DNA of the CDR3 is TGTGCCAGCAGTCCTTTGTGGGTAGCGGGGAATATCGGCGAGCAGTTCTTC.

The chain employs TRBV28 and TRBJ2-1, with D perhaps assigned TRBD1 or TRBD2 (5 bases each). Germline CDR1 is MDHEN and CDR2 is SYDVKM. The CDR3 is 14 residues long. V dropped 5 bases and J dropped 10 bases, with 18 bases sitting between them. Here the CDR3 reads CASSPNPGPKEQFF. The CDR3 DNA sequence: TGTGCCAGCAGTCCTAATCCGGGGCCAAAAGAGCAGTTCTTC.

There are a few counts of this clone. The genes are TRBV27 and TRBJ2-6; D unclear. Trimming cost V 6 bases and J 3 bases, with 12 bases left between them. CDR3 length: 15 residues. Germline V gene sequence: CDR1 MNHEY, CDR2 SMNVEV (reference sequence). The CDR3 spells CASRLGVDGANVLTF. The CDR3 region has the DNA TGTGCCAGCAGACTCGGTGTGGATGGGGCCAACGTCCTGACTTTC.

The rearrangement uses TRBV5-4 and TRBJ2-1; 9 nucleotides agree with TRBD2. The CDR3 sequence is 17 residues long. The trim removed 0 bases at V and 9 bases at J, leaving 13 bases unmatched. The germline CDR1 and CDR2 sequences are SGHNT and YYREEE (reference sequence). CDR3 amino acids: CASSLVLSAGGMGEQFF. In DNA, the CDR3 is TGTGCCAGCAGCTTGGTCCTAAGTGCGGGAGGGATGGGTGAGCAGTTCTTC. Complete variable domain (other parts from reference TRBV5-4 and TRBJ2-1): ETGVTQSPTHLIKTRGQQVTLRCSSQSGHNTVSWYQQALGQGPQFIFQYYREEENGRGNFPPRFSGLQFPNYSSELNVNALELDDSALYLCASSLVLSAGGMGEQFFGPGTRLTVL.

The CDR3 bases are TGTGCCAGTAGTATTTCGGGATATGTCTACGAGCAGTACTTC. This gives the protein CASSISGYVYEQYF. The rearrangement links TRBV19 to TRBJ2-7, with D possibly TRBD2 on 5 matching bases. Germline V gene data show CDR1 as LNHDA and CDR2 as SQIVND (reference sequence). Trimming removed 3 bases from V and 3 bases from J, with 12 bases in between. The CDR3 is made up of 14 amino acids.

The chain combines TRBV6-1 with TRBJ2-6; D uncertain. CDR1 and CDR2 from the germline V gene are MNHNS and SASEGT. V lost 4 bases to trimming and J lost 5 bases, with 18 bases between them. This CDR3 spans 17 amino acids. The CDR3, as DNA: TGTGCCAGCAGTGTCCCGTGGGAACAAAGTCGGGCCAACGTCCTGACTTTC. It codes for CASSVPWEQSRANVLTF.

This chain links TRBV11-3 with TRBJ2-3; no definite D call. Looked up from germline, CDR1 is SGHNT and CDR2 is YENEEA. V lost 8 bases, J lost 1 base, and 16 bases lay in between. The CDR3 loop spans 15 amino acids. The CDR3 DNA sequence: TGTGCCAGCGGACCGGGCAGAGGCCGCACAGATACGCAGTATTTT. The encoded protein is CASGPGRGRTDTQYF.

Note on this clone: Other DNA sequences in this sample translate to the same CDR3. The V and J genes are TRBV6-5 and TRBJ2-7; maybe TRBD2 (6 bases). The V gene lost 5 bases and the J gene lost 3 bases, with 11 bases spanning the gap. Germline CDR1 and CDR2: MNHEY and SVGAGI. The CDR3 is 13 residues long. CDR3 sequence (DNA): TGTGCCAGCAGTCCAACTAGCAGCTACGAGCAGTACTTC. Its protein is CASSPTSSYEQYF.

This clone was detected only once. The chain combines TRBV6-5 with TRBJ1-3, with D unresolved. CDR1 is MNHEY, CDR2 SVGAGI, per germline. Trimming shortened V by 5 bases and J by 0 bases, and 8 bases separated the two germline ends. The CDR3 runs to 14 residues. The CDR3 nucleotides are TGTGCCAGCAGTGACCGGAGCTCTGGAAACACCATATATTTT. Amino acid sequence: CASSDRSSGNTIYF.

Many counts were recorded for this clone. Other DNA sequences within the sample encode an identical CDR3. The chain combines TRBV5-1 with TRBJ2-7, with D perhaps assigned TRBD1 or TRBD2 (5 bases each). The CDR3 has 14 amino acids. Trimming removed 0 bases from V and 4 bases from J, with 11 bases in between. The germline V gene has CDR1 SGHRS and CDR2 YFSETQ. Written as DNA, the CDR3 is TGCGCCAGCAGCTTGGCCGGGACCTCATACGAGCAGTACTTC. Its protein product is CASSLAGTSYEQYF.

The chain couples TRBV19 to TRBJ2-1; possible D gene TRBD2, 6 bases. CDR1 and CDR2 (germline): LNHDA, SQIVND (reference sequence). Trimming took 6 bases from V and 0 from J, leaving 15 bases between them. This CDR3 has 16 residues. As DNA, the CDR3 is TGTGCCAGTAGAGGTCGACGGGAGAGCTCCTACAATGAGCAGTTCTTC. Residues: CASRGRRESSYNEQFF.

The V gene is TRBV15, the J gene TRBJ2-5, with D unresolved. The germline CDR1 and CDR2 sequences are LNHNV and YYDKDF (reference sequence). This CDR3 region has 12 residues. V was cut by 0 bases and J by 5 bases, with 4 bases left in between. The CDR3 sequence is CATSRDTETQYF. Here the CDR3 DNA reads TGTGCCACCAGCAGAGATACGGAGACCCAGTACTTC.

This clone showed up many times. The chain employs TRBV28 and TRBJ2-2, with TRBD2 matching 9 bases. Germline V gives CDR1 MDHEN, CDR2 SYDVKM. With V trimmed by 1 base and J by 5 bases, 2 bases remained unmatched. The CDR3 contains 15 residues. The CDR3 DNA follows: TGTGCCAGCAGTTTATTAGCGGGAGAAACCGGGGAGCTGTTTTTT. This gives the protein CASSLLAGETGELFF.

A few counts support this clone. This CDR3 reads CASAGTANYGYTF. The CDR3 nucleotides read TGCGCCAGTGCCGGGACAGCTAACTATGGCTACACCTTC. The chain uses TRBV10-2 and TRBJ1-2; 7 bases match TRBD1. The V and J ends lost 9 bases and 0 bases, in that order; junction bases with no gene match: 4. Germline-derived CDR1 and CDR2 are WSHSY and SAAADI. The CDR3 totals 13 residues.

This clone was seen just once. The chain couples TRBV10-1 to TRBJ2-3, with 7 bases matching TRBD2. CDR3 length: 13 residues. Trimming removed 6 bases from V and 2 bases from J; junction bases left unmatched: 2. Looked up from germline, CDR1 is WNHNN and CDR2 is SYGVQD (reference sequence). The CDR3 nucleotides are TGCGCCAGCAGCCGGGGGGTCACAGATACGCAGTATTTT. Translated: CASSRGVTDTQYF.

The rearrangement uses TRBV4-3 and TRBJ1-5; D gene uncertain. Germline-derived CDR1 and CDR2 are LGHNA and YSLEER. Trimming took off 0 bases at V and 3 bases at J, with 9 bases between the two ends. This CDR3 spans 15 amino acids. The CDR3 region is CASSQDRFVNQPQHF. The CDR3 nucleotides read TGCGCCAGCAGCCAAGACAGGTTTGTCAATCAGCCCCAGCATTTT.

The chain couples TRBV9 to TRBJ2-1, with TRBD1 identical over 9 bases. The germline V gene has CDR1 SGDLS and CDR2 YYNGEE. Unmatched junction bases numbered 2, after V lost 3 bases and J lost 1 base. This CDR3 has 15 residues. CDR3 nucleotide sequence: TGTGCCAGCAGCGGGACAGGGGTGTCCTACAATGAGCAGTTCTTC. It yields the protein CASSGTGVSYNEQFF.

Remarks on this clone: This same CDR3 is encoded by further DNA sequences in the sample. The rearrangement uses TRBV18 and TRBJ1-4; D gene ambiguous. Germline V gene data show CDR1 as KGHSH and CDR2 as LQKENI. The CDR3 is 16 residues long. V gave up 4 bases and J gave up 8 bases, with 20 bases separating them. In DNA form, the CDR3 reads TGTGCCAGCTCACTTTCCTCGACATTGGGTAGGGAAAAACTGTTTTTT. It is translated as CASSLSSTLGREKLFF.

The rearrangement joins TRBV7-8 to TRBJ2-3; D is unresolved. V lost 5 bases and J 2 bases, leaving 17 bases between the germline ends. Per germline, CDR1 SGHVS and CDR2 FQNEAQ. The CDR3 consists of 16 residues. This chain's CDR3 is CASSPRLGIFTDTQYF. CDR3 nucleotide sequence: TGTGCCAGCAGCCCTCGGTTAGGGATTTTCACAGATACGCAGTATTTT.

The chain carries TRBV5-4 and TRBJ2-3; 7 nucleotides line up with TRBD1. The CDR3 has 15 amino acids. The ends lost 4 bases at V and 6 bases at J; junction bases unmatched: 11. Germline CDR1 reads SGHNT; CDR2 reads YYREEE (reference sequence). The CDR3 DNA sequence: TGTGCCAGCAGCCGGGGACAGATCTTATCTGATACGCAGTATTTT. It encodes CASSRGQILSDTQYF.

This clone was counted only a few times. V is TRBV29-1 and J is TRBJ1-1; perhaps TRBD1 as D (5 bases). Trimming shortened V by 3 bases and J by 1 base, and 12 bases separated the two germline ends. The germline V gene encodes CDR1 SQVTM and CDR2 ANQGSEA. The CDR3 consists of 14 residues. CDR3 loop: CSVDPLGGNTEAFF. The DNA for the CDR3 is TGCAGCGTTGATCCGTTGGGGGGGAACACTGAAGCTTTCTTT. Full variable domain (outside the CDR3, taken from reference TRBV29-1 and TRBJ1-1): SAVISQKPSRDICQRGTSLTIQCQVDSQVTMMFWYRQQPGQSLTLIATANQGSEATYESGFVIDKFPISRPNLTFSTLTVSNMSPEDSSIYLCSVDPLGGNTEAFFGQGTRLTVV.

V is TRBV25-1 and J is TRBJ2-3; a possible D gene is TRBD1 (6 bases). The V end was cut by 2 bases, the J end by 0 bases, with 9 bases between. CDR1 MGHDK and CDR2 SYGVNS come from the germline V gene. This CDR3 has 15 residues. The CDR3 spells CASSETGQSTDTQYF. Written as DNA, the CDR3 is TGTGCCAGCAGTGAAACAGGACAGAGCACAGATACGCAGTATTTT.